This is a list of T cell receptor beta chains from one sample in a study of OX40 agonist ivuxolimab in advanced cancers. TCRdb keeps only in-frame clones here, not all; method: immunoSEQ multiplex PCR. The sample has approximately 81,000 clones, approximately 86% seen once. This specimen consisted of CD4+ or CD8+ T cells sorted from blood, obtained in a trial of the OX40 agonist ivuxolimab. The receptors were gathered from an adult with an advanced solid tumor such as melanoma, head and neck, liver or kidney cancer. Each CDR3 is given with its conserved first and last residue. D genes are given only for firm matches. Clone size, where shown, is once, few, many, or a class for clones that have expanded.

V gene	D gene	clone size	J gene	CDR3 DNA	CDR3 protein
TRBV7-2	-	-	TRBJ1-3	TGTGCCAGCAGCTTTCAGGGTGTTAGTGGAAACACCATATATTTT	CASSFQGVSGNTIYF
TRBV10-3	-	-	TRBJ2-5	TGTGCCATCAGTGAGGGTAGGGTAGGGACCCAGTACTTC	CAISEGRVGTQYF
TRBV4-2	-	-	TRBJ2-1	TGTGCCAGCAGCCAAGACCAGGGAGTCATCACTAATGAGCAGTTCTTC	CASSQDQGVITNEQFF
TRBV11-2	-	-	TRBJ2-3	TGTGCCAGCAGCTTAGGTCTCGGGGAAAGCACAGATACGCAGTATTTT	CASSLGLGESTDTQYF
TRBV5-4	-	-	TRBJ1-1	TGTGCCAGCAGCAAGGCGGGGCTGGGTGAAGCTTTCTTT	CASSKAGLGEAFF
TRBV5-1	-	-	TRBJ2-5	TGCGCCAGCAGCTTGGGGCCGACAGAGACCCAGTACTTC	CASSLGPTETQYF
TRBV6-6	-	-	TRBJ2-3	TGTGCCAGCAGTTACGGGCCAGATACGCAGTATTTT	CASSYGPDTQYF
TRBV2	TRBD2	-	TRBJ2-5	TGTGCCAGCAGTGTGGCTAGCGGGAGGAGAGGGGAGACCCAGTACTTC	CASSVASGRRGETQYF
TRBV18	TRBD1	-	TRBJ1-2	TGTGCCAGCTCACCAGGATCGGGACAGCTTATTAGGGGCTACACCTTC	CASSPGSGQLIRGYTF
TRBV7-7	-	-	TRBJ2-7	TGTGCCAGCAGCTTAGGTGCGTTAGGTACCTACGAGCAGTACTTC	CASSLGALGTYEQYF
TRBV9	TRBD1	-	TRBJ1-1	TGTGCCAGCAGCGTCGGGGGACAGTGGAACACTGAAGCTTTCTTT	CASSVGGQWNTEAFF
TRBV11-1	-	-	TRBJ1-1	TGTGCCAGCACCCCCCTCGGACCGACGAACACTGAAGCTTTCTTT	CASTPLGPTNTEAFF
TRBV5-1	TRBD1	-	TRBJ2-6	TGCGCCAGCAGCCCAGACAGGGCCGGGGCCAACGTCCTGACTTTC	CASSPDRAGANVLTF
TRBV7-2	-	-	TRBJ1-1	TGTGCCAGCAGCCCACAGGGAGGGAACACTGAAGCTTTCTTT	CASSPQGGNTEAFF
TRBV2	TRBD2	few	TRBJ2-5	TGTGCCAGCAGTGAACCAGCGGGGCTAGAGACCCAGTACTTC	CASSEPAGLETQYF
TRBV11-2	-	-	TRBJ2-1	TGTGCCAGCAGCCAGACCCTGTCGGTCAATGAGCAGTTCTTC	CASSQTLSVNEQFF
TRBV28	-	-	TRBJ2-2	TGTGCCAGCAGTCAGCACAAACCGGAGAACACCGGGGAGCTGTTTTTT	CASSQHKPENTGELFF
TRBV2	-	few	TRBJ1-1	TGTGCCAGCAATACAGGGCGAAATACTGAAGCTTTCTTT	CASNTGRNTEAFF
TRBV5-1	-	-	TRBJ2-5	TGCGCCAGTCGAATCCAGGCGATTTTCCAAGAGACCCAGTACTTC	CASRIQAIFQETQYF
TRBV5-8	TRBD1	-	TRBJ1-2	TGTGCCAGCAGCACCGGACAGGGCGGCTACACCTTC	CASSTGQGGYTF
TRBV11-2	-	-	TRBJ2-3	TGTGCCAGCAGCATAAGACTAGTACGCACAGATACGCAGTATTTT	CASSIRLVRTDTQYF
TRBV5-1	-	-	TRBJ1-1	TGCGCCAGCAGCTTAACCGAGAACACTGAAGCTTTCTTT	CASSLTENTEAFF
TRBV30	-	-	TRBJ2-4	TGTGCCTGGAGATCACGAGCCAAAAACATTCAGTACTTC	CAWRSRAKNIQYF
TRBV4-3	-	-	TRBJ1-5	TGCGCCAGCAGCCAAGATCTGAGACAGCCCCAGCATTTT	CASSQDLRQPQHF
TRBV6-5	-	-	TRBJ2-7	TGTGCCAGCAGTTCCCAGACCTACGAGCAGTACTTC	CASSSQTYEQYF
TRBV29-1	TRBD2	-	TRBJ2-5	TGCAGCGTCGGGACTAGCCAAGAGACCCAGTACTTC	CSVGTSQETQYF
TRBV21-1	-	-	TRBJ2-3	TGTGCCAGCAGCAAGAGGGTCTTCCAGGCTAGCGGGGGGTCCACACGCACAGATACGCAGTATTTT	CASSKRVFQASGGSTRTDTQYF
TRBV7-9	-	-	TRBJ1-5	TGTGCCAGCAGCCCGTCTCCCGGGGAACAGCCCCAGCATTTT	CASSPSPGEQPQHF
TRBV5-6	-	-	TRBJ1-6	TGTGCCAGCAGCGCTACAGGTAAAGGGAATTCACCCCTCCACTTT	CASSATGKGNSPLHF
TRBV10-2	TRBD2	-	TRBJ2-3	TGCGCCAGCGAGGATAGCGGGGGAACAGATACGCAGTATTTT	CASEDSGGTDTQYF
TRBV5-1	-	once	TRBJ2-5	TGCGCCAGCAGCTTGGGACAGCTTCAAGAGACCCAGTACTTC	CASSLGQLQETQYF
TRBV6-5	-	-	TRBJ2-2	TGTGCCAGCAGCATAAACAGGAACACCGGGGAGCTGTTTTTT	CASSINRNTGELFF
TRBV2	-	-	TRBJ1-3	TGTGCCAGCAGTGAAAGGTTAGGGACCTCTGGAAACACCATATATTTT	CASSERLGTSGNTIYF